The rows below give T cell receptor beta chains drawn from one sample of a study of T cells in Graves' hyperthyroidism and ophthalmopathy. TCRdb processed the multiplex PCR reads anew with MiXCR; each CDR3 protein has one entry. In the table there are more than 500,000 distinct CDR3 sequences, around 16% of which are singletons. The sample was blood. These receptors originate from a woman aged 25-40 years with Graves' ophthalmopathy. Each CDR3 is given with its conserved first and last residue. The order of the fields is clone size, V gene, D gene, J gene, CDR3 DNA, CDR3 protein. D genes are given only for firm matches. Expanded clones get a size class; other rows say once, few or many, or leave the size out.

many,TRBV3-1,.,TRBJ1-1,TGTGCCAGCAGCCCCAAGTTTTTGGACACTGAAGCTTTCTTT,CASSPKFLDTEAFF
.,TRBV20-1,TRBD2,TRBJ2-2,TGCAGTGCTAGAGATTCAGCGGGAGTGGGTCCCTTGGAGCTGTTTTTT,CSARDSAGVGPLELFF
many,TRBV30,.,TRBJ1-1,TGTGCCTGGAGTGTACCGTGGCCACTAAACACTGAAGCTTTCTTT,CAWSVPWPLNTEAFF
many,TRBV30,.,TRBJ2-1,TGTGCCCGGGGCAGGTTGGGAAATGAGCAGTTCTTC,CARGRLGNEQFF
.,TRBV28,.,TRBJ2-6,TGTGCCAGCAGCCTACTGGGGGACTCTGGGGCCAACGTCCTGACTTTC,CASSLLGDSGANVLTF
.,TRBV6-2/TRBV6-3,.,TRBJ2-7,TGTGCCAGCAGTCCTATCCCGAACTTGGGGACCTACGAGCAGTACTTC,CASSPIPNLGTYEQYF
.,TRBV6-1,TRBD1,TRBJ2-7,TGTGCCAGCAGCACTCCGGGACAGGTCTCCTACGAGCAGTACTTC,CASSTPGQVSYEQYF
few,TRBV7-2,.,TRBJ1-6,TGTGCCAGCAGCTTAGGGACCGCGGGTAATTCACCCCTCCACTTT,CASSLGTAGNSPLHF
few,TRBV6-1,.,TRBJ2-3,TGTGCCAGCAGTGAAGCCTCAGCGGGCTCGAGCACAGATACGCAGTATTTT,CASSEASAGSSTDTQYF
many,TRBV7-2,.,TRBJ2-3,TGTGCCAGCAGCTCTCCGGACAGTTACTACACAGATACGCAGTATTTT,CASSSPDSYYTDTQYF
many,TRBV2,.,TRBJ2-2,TGTGCCAGCAGGGGAGATATCACCGGGGAGCTGTTTTTT,CASRGDITGELFF
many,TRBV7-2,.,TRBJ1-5,TGTGCCAGCAGCTTTGTGGGGACTCAGCCCCAGCATTTT,CASSFVGTQPQHF
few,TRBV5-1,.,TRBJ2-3,TGCGCCAGCAGCGGTATCGGGCAGACAGATACGCAGTATTTT,CASSGIGQTDTQYF
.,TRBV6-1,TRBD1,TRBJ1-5,TGTGCCAGCAGGGAACAGGGGCGCAATCAGCCCCAGCATTTT,CASREQGRNQPQHF
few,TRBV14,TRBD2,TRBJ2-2,TGTGCCAGCAGCCCAACTCGTATAGCGGGAGCCGGGGAGCTGTTTTTT,CASSPTRIAGAGELFF
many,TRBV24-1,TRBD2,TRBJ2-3,TGTGCCACCAGTGATTTACGGTCTAGCGGGGATCTCACAGATACGCAGTATTTT,CATSDLRSSGDLTDTQYF
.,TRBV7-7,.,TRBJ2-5,TGTGCTAGCAGCTTGGGGGAACGGAACCAAGAGACCCAGTACTTC,CASSLGERNQETQYF
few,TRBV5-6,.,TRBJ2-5,TGTGCCAGCAGCTTACTGGGCCAGTACAACCAAGAGACCCAGTACTTC,CASSLLGQYNQETQYF
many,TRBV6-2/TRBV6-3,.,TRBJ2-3,TGTGCCAGCAGTCCTTTTACGGGCGCAGATACGCAGTATTTT,CASSPFTGADTQYF
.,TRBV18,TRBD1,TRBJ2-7,TGTGCCAGCTCACAGGGGGCCCCCCCTGGGCACTACGAGCAGTACTTC,CASSQGAPPGHYEQYF
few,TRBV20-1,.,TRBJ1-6,TGCAGTGCTAGAGAGATTCGGCAGAATGGTTCACCCCTCCACTTT,CSAREIRQNGSPLHF
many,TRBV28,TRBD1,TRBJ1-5,TGTGCCAGCAGGACTGACAGGGGCAAGTTGAATCAGCCCCAGCATTTT,CASRTDRGKLNQPQHF
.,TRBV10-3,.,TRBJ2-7,TGTGCCATCAGTGAAAGGTTCTACGAGCAGTACTTC,CAISERFYEQYF
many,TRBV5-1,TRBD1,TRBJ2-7,TGCGCCAGCAGCCGTTCCCCGGGACAGACTTTTTACGAGCAGTACTTC,CASSRSPGQTFYEQYF
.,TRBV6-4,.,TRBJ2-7,TGTGCCAGCAGAAGACAGGCCGTCGAGCAGTACTTC,CASRRQAVEQYF
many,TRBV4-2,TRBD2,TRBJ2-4,TGTGCCAGCAGCCAAGATCGTGGTAGCGGGAGTGTACTGAACATTCAGTACTTC,CASSQDRGSGSVLNIQYF
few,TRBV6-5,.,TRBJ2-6,TGTGCCAGCAGTTTAAACTACCTCTCTGGGGCCAACGTCCTGACTTTC,CASSLNYLSGANVLTF
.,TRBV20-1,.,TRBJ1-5,TGCAGTGCGAGACAGATTAATAGCAATCAGCCCCAGCATTTT,CSARQINSNQPQHF
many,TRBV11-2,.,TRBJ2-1,TGTGCCAGCAGAAAGGTAGGGAATGAGCAGTTCTTC,CASRKVGNEQFF
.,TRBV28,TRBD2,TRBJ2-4,TGTGCCAGCAGTTTAAGGGAGGGCATGGACATTCAGTACTTC,CASSLREGMDIQYF
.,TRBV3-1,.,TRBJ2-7,TGTGCCAGCAGCCGGGGCAACGAGCAGTACTTC,CASSRGNEQYF